Shown below are 22 T cell receptor beta chains from a single sample sequenced in a study of OX40 agonist ivuxolimab in advanced cancers. TCRdb's copy holds only in-frame clones and misses some; the assay was immunoSEQ multiplex PCR. The sample consists of 77,000 or so clones, under 85% of them appearing once. The starting material was CD4+ or CD8+ T cells sorted from blood, obtained in a trial of the OX40 agonist ivuxolimab. The receptors were gathered from an adult with an advanced solid tumor such as melanoma, head and neck, liver or kidney cancer.

The chain is built from TRBV4-1 and TRBJ1-1, with 10 nucleotides matching TRBD1. Germline assignment: CDR1 MGHRA and CDR2 YSYEKL. With V trimmed by 3 bases and J by 5 bases, 9 bases remained unmatched. This CDR3 contains 16 residues. CDR3: CASSHSGTGVLTEAFF. For the CDR3, the DNA is TGCGCCAGCAGCCACTCCGGGACAGGGGTCTTGACTGAAGCTTTCTTT.

This chain links TRBV28 with TRBJ1-2; perhaps TRBD1 as D (5 bases). Trimming removed 4 bases from V and 10 bases from J, with 10 bases in between. Germline V gene lookup returns CDR1 MDHEN and CDR2 SYDVKM. This CDR3 spans 11 amino acids. DNA for the CDR3: TGTGCCAGCAGTTCTGAGACAGCCTACACCTTC. Translating it yields CASSSETAYTF.

The rearrangement uses TRBV5-4 and TRBJ2-2; 12 nucleotides line up with TRBD1. V dropped 5 bases and J dropped 5; count of bases not matched to a gene: 7. The CDR3 consists of 16 residues. Germline CDR1 is SGHNT and CDR2 is YYREEE (reference sequence). The CDR3 DNA reads TGTGCCAGCAGTCATAGGGACAGGGGGCATACCGGGGAGCTGTTTTTT. Residues: CASSHRDRGHTGELFF. The whole variable domain, filled in from reference TRBV5-4 and TRBJ2-2, reads ETGVTQSPTHLIKTRGQQVTLRCSSQSGHNTVSWYQQALGQGPQFIFQYYREEENGRGNFPPRFSGLQFPNYSSELNVNALELDDSALYLCASSHRDRGHTGELFFGEGSRLTVL.

The CDR3: CASKGQRTSYEQYF. The CDR3 DNA is TGTGCCAGCAAGGGACAGAGAACTTCCTACGAGCAGTACTTC. V gene TRBV10-3 combines with J gene TRBJ2-7; 7 nucleotides agree with TRBD1. CDR1 and CDR2 (germline): ENHRY, SYGVKD. Trimming at V came to 10 bases and at J to 1 base, leaving 10 bases not matched to a gene. The CDR3 covers 14 residues.

This clone was picked up a small number of times. This rearrangement joins TRBV10-1 to TRBJ1-5, with D possibly TRBD1 on 6 matching bases. This CDR3 has 16 residues. Germline values: CDR1 WNHNN, CDR2 SYGVQD (reference sequence). Deletions cut 1 base from V and 4 bases from J, with 14 bases between. The CDR3 sequence is CASSELEDSENQPQHF. The CDR3 nucleotides read TGCGCCAGCAGTGAGTTAGAGGACAGCGAAAATCAGCCCCAGCATTTT.

The CDR3 sequence is CASSQEPPGGLIYEQYF. The CDR3 nucleotides read TGCGCCAGCAGCCAAGAGCCCCCAGGGGGCCTTATTTACGAGCAGTACTTC. The gene calls are TRBV4-3 and TRBJ2-7, with 8 positions matching TRBD1. The CDR3 contains 17 residues. The V gene end was trimmed by 0 bases and the J gene end by 4 bases; junction bases not matched to a gene: 11. Germline V gene lookup returns CDR1 LGHNA and CDR2 YSLEER.

This clone was detected once. The chain combines TRBV30 with TRBJ1-5, with D possibly TRBD1 on 5 matching bases. Germline CDR1 is GTSNPN and CDR2 is SVGIG (reference sequence). The V end lost 0 bases, the J end lost 6 bases, and 12 bases lay between the germline ends. The CDR3 spans 14 residues. The CDR3 sequence: CAWSVMGGVQPQHF. The CDR3 DNA is TGTGCCTGGAGTGTAATGGGAGGGGTTCAGCCCCAGCATTTT.

This clone was recorded a few times. The chain combines TRBV4-2 with TRBJ1-2; no clear D. The CDR3 is made up of 14 amino acids. The ends were cut back, 4 bases at V and 6 bases at J, with 15 bases in the middle. Germline CDR1 LGHNA, CDR2 YNFKEQ. The CDR3 sequence: CASSPDTEGDGYTF. CDR3 bases: TGTGCCAGCAGCCCCGACACAGAGGGCGATGGCTACACCTTC.

This chain joins TRBV27 and TRBJ2-7; D could derive from TRBD1 or TRBD2 (5 bases each). The CDR3 covers 16 residues. From germline, CDR1 is MNHEY and CDR2 SMNVEV (reference sequence). With 4 bases removed from V and 6 bases from J, the gap between germline ends came to 22 bases. For the CDR3, the DNA is TGTGCCAGCAGTTGCCGGGACCTTACATGTCCTCCCGAGCAGTACTTC. This gives the protein CASSCRDLTCPPEQYF.

This clone was detected a few times. The rearrangement links TRBV7-3 to TRBJ2-1; a weak D match, TRBD2 (5 bases). Trimming removed 2 bases from V and 9 bases from J, with 11 bases in between. CDR3 length equals 13 residues. Per germline, CDR1 SGHTA and CDR2 FQGTGA. Here the CDR3 reads CASSLEADAEQFF. The CDR3 DNA follows: TGTGCCAGCAGCTTAGAAGCGGACGCTGAGCAGTTCTTC.

This chain uses TRBV23-1 with TRBJ1-4; D might be TRBD1 (5 bases). TRBV23-1 is annotated as an ORF whose role is uncertain. The CDR3 covers 14 residues. Trimming left V 2 bases short and J 7 bases short, with 11 bases between. CDR3 in amino acids: CASSQRWGGEKLFF. The CDR3, as DNA: TGCGCCAGCAGTCAACGGTGGGGGGGTGAAAAACTGTTTTTT.

The V gene is TRBV6-6, the J gene TRBJ2-4; no clear D. V was pared by 2 bases and J by 6 bases, with 11 bases between. CDR3 length equals 14 residues. Germline V gene sequence: CDR1 MNHNY, CDR2 SVGAGI (reference sequence). CDR3: CASSYGQAGNIQYF. CDR3 coding DNA: TGTGCCAGCAGTTACGGTCAGGCTGGAAACATTCAGTACTTC.

This chain links TRBV5-5 with TRBJ1-6; 8 bases line up with TRBD1. The CDR3 contains 17 residues. The germline V gene has CDR1 SGHKS and CDR2 YYEKEE (reference sequence). The V gene end was trimmed by 2 bases and the J gene end by 8 bases; junction bases not matched to a gene: 12. CDR3 sequence: CASSFGQGGQGHSPLHF. DNA for the CDR3: TGTGCCAGCAGCTTTGGCCAAGGCGGACAGGGCCATTCACCCCTCCACTTT.

For this clone: The junction and the germline gene differ at one end; a read error may be behind it. V usage is TRBV11-2 and J usage is TRBJ2-1; D is perhaps TRBD1 (6 bases). CDR1 is SGHAT, CDR2 FQNNGV, per germline. This CDR3 has 17 residues. This CDR3 is CASSTGWGTSSNNEQFF. CDR3 in DNA: TGTGCCAGCAGCACAGGGTGGGGGACATCCTCCAACAATGAGCAGTTCTTC.

This clone has just one count. The CDR3 reads CASRPWGAGNEQFF. The CDR3 region has the DNA TGTGCCAGCAGGCCTTGGGGGGCGGGAAATGAGCAGTTCTTC. J is TRBJ2-1 and V is TRBV7-2; D possibly uses TRBD1 or TRBD2 (6 bases each). The V and J ends lost 6 bases and 7 bases respectively, with 16 bases between them. CDR1 is SGHTA, CDR2 FQGNSA, per germline. There are 14 residues in the CDR3. The full variable domain, in which reference TRBV7-2 and TRBJ2-1 provide the parts outside the CDR3, is GAGVSQSPSNKVTEKGKDVELRCDPISGHTALYWYRQSLGQGLEFLIYFQGNSAPDKSGLPSDRFSAERTGGSVSTLTIQRTQQEDSAVYLCASRPWGAGNEQFFGPGTRLTVL.

Here the CDR3 reads CASSHLRDRGTGELFF. CDR3 nucleotides: TGTGCCAGCAGCCATCTCCGGGACAGGGGCACCGGGGAGCTGTTTTTT. This chain uses TRBV7-9 with TRBJ2-2; 10 bases line up with TRBD1. This CDR3 spans 16 amino acids. V trimming: 5 bases; J trimming: 4 bases; junction bases outside the gene matches: 7. Germline lookup yields CDR1 SEHNR and CDR2 FQNEAQ (reference sequence).

The V gene is TRBV7-2, the J gene TRBJ1-5; no clear D gene. The ends were cut back, 2 bases at V and 2 bases at J, with 7 bases in the middle. Germline CDR1 and CDR2: SGHTA and FQGNSA. The CDR3 has 14 amino acids. CDR3 in amino acids: CASSLNLGNQPQHF. CDR3 DNA sequence: TGTGCCAGCAGCTTAAATTTAGGCAATCAGCCCCAGCATTTT.

The V call is TRBV6-7, the J call TRBJ2-1; D gene uncertain. TRBV6-7 counts as an open reading frame of uncertain function. The CDR3 runs 14 residues. Trimming removed 4 bases at V and 3 bases at J, with 10 bases between. The chain's CDR3 is CASSSPGYYNEQFF. Written as DNA, the CDR3 is TGTGCCAGCAGTTCCCCGGGCTACTACAATGAGCAGTTCTTC.

This clone was counted a few times. This chain joins TRBV7-2 and TRBJ1-5; a weak D match, TRBD1 (5 bases). Germline V gene sequence: CDR1 SGHTA, CDR2 FQGNSA. V shed 1 base and J shed 4 bases, with 8 bases lying between them. CDR3 length: 14 amino acids. In DNA, the CDR3 is TGTGCCAGCAGCTTAGTACCAGGGAATCAGCCCCAGCATTTT. Residues: CASSLVPGNQPQHF.

CDR3 nucleotide sequence: TGCAGTGCTACGGACGGCCCGGGGCAGTACTTC. It is translated as CSATDGPGQYF. This chain uses TRBV20-1 with TRBJ2-7; D is undetermined. This CDR3 has 11 amino acids. Per germline, CDR1 DFQATT and CDR2 SNEGSKA (reference sequence). The V end was cut by 4 bases, the J end by 9 bases, with 13 bases between.

The chain is built from TRBV5-6 and TRBJ1-4; perhaps TRBD1 as D (6 bases). CDR1 and CDR2 from the germline V gene are SGHDT and YYEEEE. V was shortened by 0 bases and J by 8 bases, with 14 bases between the two germline ends. This CDR3 region has 15 residues. The CDR3 here is CASSLAWTEGEKLFF. The CDR3 DNA is TGTGCCAGCAGCTTGGCCTGGACAGAGGGGGAAAAACTGTTTTTT.

The V and J genes are TRBV5-1 and TRBJ2-5; D gene uncertain. This CDR3 has 12 amino acids. CDR1 SGHRS and CDR2 YFSETQ come from the germline V gene. V lost 5 bases to trimming and J lost 5 bases, with 10 bases between them. The DNA of the CDR3 is TGCGCCAGCAGAAAGAACGGCGAGACCCAGTACTTC. Residues: CASRKNGETQYF.